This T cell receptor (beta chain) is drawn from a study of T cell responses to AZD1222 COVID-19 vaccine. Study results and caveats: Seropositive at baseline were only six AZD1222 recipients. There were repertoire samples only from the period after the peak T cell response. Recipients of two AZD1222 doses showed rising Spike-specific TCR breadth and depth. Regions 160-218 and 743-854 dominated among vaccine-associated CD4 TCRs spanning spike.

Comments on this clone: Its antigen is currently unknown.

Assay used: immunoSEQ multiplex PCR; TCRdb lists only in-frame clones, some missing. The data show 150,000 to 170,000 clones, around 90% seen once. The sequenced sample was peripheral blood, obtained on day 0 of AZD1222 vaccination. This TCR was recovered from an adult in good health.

CDR3 DNA: TGTGCCAGTACTAGGGAGGGGTTGGGGAACACTGAAGCTTTCTTT. Protein product: CASTREGLGNTEAFF. The chain uses TRBV19 and TRBJ1-1; TRBD1 is a possible D gene (5 bases). CDR3 length: 15 amino acids. The germline V gene encodes CDR1 LNHDA and CDR2 SQIVND (reference sequence). V was clipped by 7 bases and J by 1 base, with 16 bases between them. Combining the CDR3 with reference TRBV19 and TRBJ1-1 gives the whole variable domain DGGITQSPKYLFRKEGQNVTLSCEQNLNHDAMYWYRQDPGQGLRLIYYSQIVNDFQKGDIAEGYSVSREKKESFPLTVTSAQKNPTAFYLCASTREGLGNTEAFFGQGTRLTVV.